The sample holds one count of the clone carrying this T cell receptor (beta chain). The data belong to a study of blood T cell repertoires in COVID-19. Clones were sequenced by immunoSEQ multiplex PCR, and TCRdb holds only the in-frame ones, with some missing. Of some 94,000 clones listed, around 86% are singletons. This clonotype was sampled from a human donor in a cohort sampled during active COVID-19. The specimen was peripheral blood.

The CDR3 coding sequence is TGTGCCAGCAGCCAAGATCCGGGGGGGAACACCGGGGAGCTGTTTTTT. This translates into CASSQDPGGNTGELFF. The chain couples TRBV4-2 to TRBJ2-2, with 7 bases aligning to TRBD2. CDR3 length: 16 residues. With V trimmed by 0 bases and J by 1 base, 2 bases remained unmatched. CDR1 and CDR2 (germline): LGHNA, YNFKEQ.